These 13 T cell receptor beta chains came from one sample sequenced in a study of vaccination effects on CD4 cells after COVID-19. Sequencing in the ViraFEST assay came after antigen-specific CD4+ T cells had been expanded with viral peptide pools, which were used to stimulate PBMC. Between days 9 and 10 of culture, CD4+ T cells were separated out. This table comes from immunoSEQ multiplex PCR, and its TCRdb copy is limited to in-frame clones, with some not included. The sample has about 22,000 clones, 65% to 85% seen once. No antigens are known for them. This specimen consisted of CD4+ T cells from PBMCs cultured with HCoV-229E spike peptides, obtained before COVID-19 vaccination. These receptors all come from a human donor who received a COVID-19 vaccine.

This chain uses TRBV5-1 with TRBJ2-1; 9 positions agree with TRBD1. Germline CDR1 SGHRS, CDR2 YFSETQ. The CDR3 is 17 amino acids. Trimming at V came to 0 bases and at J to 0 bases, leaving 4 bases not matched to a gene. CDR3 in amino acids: CASSLGYRGLSYNEQFF. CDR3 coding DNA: TGCGCCAGCAGCTTGGGCTACAGGGGGCTCTCCTACAATGAGCAGTTCTTC.

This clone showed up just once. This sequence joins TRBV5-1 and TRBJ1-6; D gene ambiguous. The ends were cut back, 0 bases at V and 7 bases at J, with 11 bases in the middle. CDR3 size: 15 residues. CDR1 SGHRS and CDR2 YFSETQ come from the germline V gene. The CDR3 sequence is CASSLGARRNSPLHF. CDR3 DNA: TGCGCCAGCAGCTTGGGAGCGCGACGGAATTCACCCCTCCACTTT.

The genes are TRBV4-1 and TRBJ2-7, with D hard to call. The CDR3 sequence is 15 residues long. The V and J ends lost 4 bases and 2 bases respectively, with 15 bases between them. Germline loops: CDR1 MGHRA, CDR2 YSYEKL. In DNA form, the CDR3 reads TGCGCCAGCAGCCGGCGGCTGGAACCCCCCTACGAGCAGTACTTC. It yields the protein CASSRRLEPPYEQYF.

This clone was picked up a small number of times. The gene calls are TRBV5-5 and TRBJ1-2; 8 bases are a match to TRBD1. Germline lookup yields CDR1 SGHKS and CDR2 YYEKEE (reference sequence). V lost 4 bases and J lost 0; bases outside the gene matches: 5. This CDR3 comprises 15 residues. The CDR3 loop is CASSLTGVANYGYTF. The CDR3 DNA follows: TGTGCCAGCAGCCTGACAGGGGTAGCTAACTATGGCTACACCTTC.

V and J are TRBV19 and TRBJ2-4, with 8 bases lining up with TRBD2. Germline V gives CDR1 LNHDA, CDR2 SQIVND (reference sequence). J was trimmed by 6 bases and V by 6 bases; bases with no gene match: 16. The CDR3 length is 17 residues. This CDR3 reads CASSYMAAGGYGNIQYF. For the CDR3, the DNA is TGTGCCAGTAGCTACATGGCGGCGGGAGGCTATGGAAACATTCAGTACTTC.

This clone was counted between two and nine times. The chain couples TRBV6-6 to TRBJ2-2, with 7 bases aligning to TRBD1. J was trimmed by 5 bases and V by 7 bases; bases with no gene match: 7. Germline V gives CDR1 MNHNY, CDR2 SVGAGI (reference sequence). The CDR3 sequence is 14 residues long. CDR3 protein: CASTPPRGTGELFF. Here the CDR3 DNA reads TGTGCCAGCACTCCCCCCAGGGGGACCGGGGAGCTGTTTTTT.

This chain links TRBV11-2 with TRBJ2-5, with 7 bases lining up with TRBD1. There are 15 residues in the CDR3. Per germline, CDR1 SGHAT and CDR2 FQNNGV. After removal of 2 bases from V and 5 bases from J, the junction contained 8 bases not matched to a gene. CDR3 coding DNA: TGTGCCAGCAGCTTATTCCCAGGGGGTGTTGAGACCCAGTACTTC. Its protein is CASSLFPGGVETQYF.

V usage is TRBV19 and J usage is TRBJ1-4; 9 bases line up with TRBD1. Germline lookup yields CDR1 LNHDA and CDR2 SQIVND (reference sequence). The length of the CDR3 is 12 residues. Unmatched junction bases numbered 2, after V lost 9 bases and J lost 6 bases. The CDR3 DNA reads TGTGCCAGCGGGACAGGGTATGAAAAACTGTTTTTT. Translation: CASGTGYEKLFF. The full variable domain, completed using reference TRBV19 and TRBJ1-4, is DGGITQSPKYLFRKEGQNVTLSCEQNLNHDAMYWYRQDPGQGLRLIYYSQIVNDFQKGDIAEGYSVSREKKESFPLTVTSAQKNPTAFYLCASGTGYEKLFFGSGTQLSVL.

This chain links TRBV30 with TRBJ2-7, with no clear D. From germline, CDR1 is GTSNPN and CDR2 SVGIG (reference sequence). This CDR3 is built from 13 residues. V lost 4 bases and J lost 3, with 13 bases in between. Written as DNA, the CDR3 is TGTGCCTGGAAGCCCTCTCCCGTCTACGAGCAGTACTTC. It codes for CAWKPSPVYEQYF.

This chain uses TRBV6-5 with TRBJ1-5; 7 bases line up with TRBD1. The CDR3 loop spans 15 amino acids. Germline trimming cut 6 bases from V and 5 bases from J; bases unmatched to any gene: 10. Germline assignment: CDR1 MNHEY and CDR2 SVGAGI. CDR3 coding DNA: TGTGCCAGCAGCCCCGGGACAGTGGCATATCAGCCCCAGCATTTT. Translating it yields CASSPGTVAYQPQHF.

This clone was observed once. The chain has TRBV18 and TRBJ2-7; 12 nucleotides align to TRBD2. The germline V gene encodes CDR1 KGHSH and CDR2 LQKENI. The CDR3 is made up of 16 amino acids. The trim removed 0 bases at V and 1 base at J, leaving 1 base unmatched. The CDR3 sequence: CASSPPGLAGSYEQYF. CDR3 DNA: TGTGCCAGCTCACCACCGGGACTAGCGGGTTCCTACGAGCAGTACTTC.

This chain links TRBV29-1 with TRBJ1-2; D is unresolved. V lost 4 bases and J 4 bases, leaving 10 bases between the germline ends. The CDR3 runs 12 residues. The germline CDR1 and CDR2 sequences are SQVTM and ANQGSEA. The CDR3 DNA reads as TGCAGCGTTGGCACGGGATTCTATGGCTACACCTTC. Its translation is CSVGTGFYGYTF.

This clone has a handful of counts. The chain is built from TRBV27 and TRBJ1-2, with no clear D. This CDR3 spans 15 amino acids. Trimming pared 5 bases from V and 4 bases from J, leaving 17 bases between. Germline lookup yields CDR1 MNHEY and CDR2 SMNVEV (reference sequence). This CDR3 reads CASSPWESTGYGYTF. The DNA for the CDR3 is TGTGCCAGCAGTCCGTGGGAATCAACGGGCTATGGCTACACCTTC.